A single T cell receptor (beta chain) is shown here with its context. What it recognizes is unknown. The junction and the germline gene differ at one end; a read error may be behind it. CDR1 is DFQATT and CDR2 is SNEGSKA in the germline V gene (reference sequence). The CDR3 length is 17 residues. TCRdb independently ran MiXCR on the reads; one entry per CDR3 protein. The sample has around 450,000 distinct CDR3 sequences, approximately 32% seen once. This specimen comes from a study of T cell repertoires in cytomegalovirus infection. Across the whole study: Carrying CMV and the relevant HLA type showed in public TCR beta signatures. Whole-study findings and limits: Ex vivo responses were dominated by HLA-C-restricted CMV-specific TCR beta clonotypes. The cumulative frequency of public TCR beta families identified carriers of CMV plus the relevant HLA.

The chain couples TRBV20-1 to TRBJ1-5, with 8 positions matching TRBD1. Sample: PBMCs. The TCR originated in a human donor in good health (CMV status not recorded). Some clones in this sample may be carry-over from other donors' samples. DNA for the CDR3: TGCAGTGCTAGAGATCGCGGACAGGGCTATAGCAATCATCCCCAGCATTTT. Amino acids: CSARDRGQGYSNHPQHF.